This TCR beta chain appears in the sequencing data of a study of blood T cell repertoires in COVID-19. Across the study: From T cells, B-cell-depleted T cells, or PBMCs came the material, which was cDNA or gDNA.

Data came from immunoSEQ multiplex PCR; TCRdb stores just in-frame clones and leaves some out. The repertoire holds 200,000 to 250,000 clones, with around 84% as singletons. This study enrolled people aged about 18 to 100 from about 26 US geographic areas. Clinical history as reported by participants underpinned cohort assignment. The receptor was derived from a man in his forties or fifties who had recovered from COVID-19. The sample was PBMCs or T cells enriched from blood (not recorded which).

The DNA of the CDR3 is TGCGCCAGCAGGACACTTAGCGGTAATGAGCAGTTCTTC. Protein sequence: CASRTLSGNEQFF. V usage is TRBV5-1 and J usage is TRBJ2-1; tentatively, D is TRBD2 (6 bases). Germline-derived CDR1 and CDR2 are SGHRS and YFSETQ. Trimming removed 5 bases at V and 7 bases at J, with 13 bases between. CDR3 length: 13 amino acids.